This is a list of T cell receptor beta chains from one sample in a study of T cells after yellow fever vaccination. Each CDR3 protein is one row after TCRdb ran MiXCR on the 5' RACE reads. The top ten clones hold 40% of a sample with 100,000 to 150,000 distinct CDR3 sequences, under 9% of them seen once. The source material was CD8+ T cells sorted from PBMCs, sampled on the day of the yellow fever booster vaccination. These receptors were obtained from a man aged 18-30 years who received the YFV17D yellow fever vaccine. The CDR3 runs from the conserved cysteine through the conserved F or W. Fields, in order: CDR3 protein, CDR3 DNA, D gene, V gene, clone size, J gene. D genes are given only for firm matches. The size entry is marked missing in some rows and otherwise reads once, few, many or a size class.

CASSLSQAWVIKAFF,TGTGCCAGCAGCTTATCCCAAGCCTGGGTCATTAAAGCTTTCTTT,.,TRBV11-2,.,TRBJ1-1
CASSEWTGQVGELFF,TGTGCCAGCAGCGAGTGGACAGGGCAGGTCGGGGAGCTGTTTTTT,TRBD1,TRBV7-6,many,TRBJ2-2
CSVEGVGGTLDNEQFF,TGCAGCGTTGAAGGGGTGGGGGGGACCCTTGACAATGAGCAGTTCTTC,TRBD2,TRBV29-1,few,TRBJ2-1
CASSQEPGLGDTQYF,TGCGCCAGCAGCCAAGAACCCGGGTTGGGAGATACGCAGTATTTT,.,TRBV4-1,many,TRBJ2-3
CASETPSVFQETQYF,TGTGCCAGCGAAACCCCCTCGGTGTTCCAAGAGACCCAGTACTTC,.,TRBV7-9,.,TRBJ2-5
CASSYTVPDNQYF,TGTGCCAGCAGTTACACGGTCCCGGACAACCAGTACTTC,.,TRBV6-2/TRBV6-3,many,TRBJ2-5
CASSAQTGTKNIQYF,TGTGCCAGCAGCGCCCAGACAGGGACCAAAAACATTCAGTACTTC,TRBD1,TRBV7-8,few,TRBJ2-4
CASSLRWGRLNEKLFF,TGCGCCAGCAGCCTGAGATGGGGCAGACTTAATGAAAAACTGTTTTTT,.,TRBV4-3,many,TRBJ1-4
CSARGQGDYSNQPQHF,TGCAGTGCCCGGGGGCAGGGGGACTATAGCAATCAGCCCCAGCATTTT,TRBD1,TRBV20-1,few,TRBJ1-5
CASGGKRPLNTEAFF,TGTGCCAGCGGCGGGAAAAGGCCGCTGAACACTGAAGCTTTCTTT,.,TRBV7-9,few,TRBJ1-1